Described below is a single TCR beta chain sequence and its context. The table came from immunoSEQ multiplex PCR; TCRdb's copy has only in-frame clones and leaves some out. The sample lists 67,000 or so clones, roughly 88% seen once, with less than 3.5% in the top ten. The CDR3 contains 13 residues. The V and J ends lost 0 bases and 3 bases respectively, with 5 bases between them. Germline lookup yields CDR1 SGHAT and CDR2 FQNNGV. These data are taken from a study of T cells after somatic rescue of genetic block. The V call is TRBV11-2, the J call TRBJ1-1; D call uncertain. The specimen sequenced was peripheral blood mononuclear cells (PBMCs). The origin of this receptor is a young man. CDR3 sequence reads: CASSLERDTEAFF. The DNA of the CDR3 is TGTGCCAGCAGCTTAGAGAGGGACACTGAAGCTTTCTTT.